This entry describes one T cell receptor beta chain. What it binds is unknown. Before the COVID-19 pandemic, during about 2011-2019, CD4+ T cells were taken from unexposed donors. Isolation of CD4+ T cells took place after less than twelve days in culture. As cell numbers allowed, unexposed-donor CD4+ T cells faced SARS-CoV-2 S/N and four cold-coronavirus spikes. On days 3 and 7, cultures got half fresh IL-2 medium. The data belong to a study of CD4 T cells in relation to SARS-CoV-2 and coronaviruses. Study summary: The negative reference was HIV-1 Nef peptide pool or peptide-free culture. The study's findings and limits: No crossreactivity against non-spike viral proteins was tested here.

This CDR3 region has 17 residues. The J segment lost 3 bases and the V segment lost 1 base, leaving 8 bases of the junction unmatched. CDR1 LNHDA and CDR2 SQIVND come from the germline V gene (reference sequence). This table comes from immunoSEQ multiplex PCR, and its TCRdb copy is limited to in-frame clones, with some not included. This table holds under 15,000 clones, roughly 71% found once. The chain uses TRBV19 and TRBJ2-7; TRBD2 matches at 11 bases. The sequence was collected from a human donor in good health. The sample taken for sequencing was CD4+ T cells from PBMCs, cultured in vitro. CDR3 nucleotide sequence: TGTGCCAGTAGTATAGGTGGGGCTAGCGGGAGGATCTACGAGCAGTACTTC. Protein: CASSIGGASGRIYEQYF.